Listed below are T cell receptor beta chains from one sample, sequenced in a study of blood T cell repertoires in COVID-19. The assay was immunoSEQ multiplex PCR, and TCRdb's table has in-frame clones only and misses some. The sample consists of around 260,000 clones, 80% to 90% of them appearing once. The sequenced sample consisted of PBMCs or T cells enriched from blood (not recorded which). These receptors all come from a woman between 25 and 40 years old who had recovered from COVID-19. Each CDR3 is given with its conserved first and last residue. Each record gives: V gene, clone size, D gene, J gene, CDR3 protein, CDR3 DNA. D genes are given only for firm matches. Rows give clone size only sometimes, using once, few, many, or a class for an expanded clone.

>TRBV7-8|NA|NA|TRBJ1-3
CASSLEVVGSYSGNTIYF
TGTGCCAGCAGCTTAGAAGTCGTGGGCAGCTACTCTGGAAACACCATATATTTT
>TRBV7-2|NA|TRBD2|TRBJ2-3
CASSILGGGGTDTQYF
TGTGCCAGCAGCATCCTAGGCGGGGGGGGCACAGATACGCAGTATTTT
>TRBV4-1|NA|TRBD1|TRBJ2-1
CASSSPGQGPLEQFF
TGCGCCAGCAGCTCTCCGGGACAGGGCCCTCTTGAGCAGTTCTTC
>TRBV2|NA|TRBD1|TRBJ1-4
CASSVQGAGKLFF
TGTGCCAGCAGTGTGCAGGGGGCGGGAAAACTGTTTTTT
>TRBV4-1|NA|NA|TRBJ1-1
CASSQEVGGPLNTEAFF
TGCGCCAGCAGCCAAGAAGTGGGGGGGCCGCTTAACACTGAAGCTTTCTTT
>TRBV28|NA|TRBD1|TRBJ1-4
CASINTGQLSEKLFF
TGTGCCAGCATTAATACGGGACAGCTCAGTGAAAAACTGTTTTTT
>TRBV7-3|NA|NA|TRBJ2-3
CASSPLGSPSTDTQYF
TGTGCCAGCTCCCCCCTGGGCAGCCCTAGCACAGATACGCAGTATTTT
>TRBV11-1|NA|TRBD2|TRBJ2-7
CASSVVAGGVNEQYF
TGTGCCAGCAGCGTAGTGGCGGGAGGAGTGAACGAGCAGTACTTC
>TRBV25-1|NA|NA|TRBJ1-2
CASSDTFSYGYTF
TGTGCCAGCAGTGATACGTTTAGCTATGGCTACACCTTC
>TRBV9|NA|NA|TRBJ2-1
CASSVGQWNEQFF
TGTGCCAGCAGCGTAGGACAGTGGAATGAGCAGTTCTTC
>TRBV7-9|NA|NA|TRBJ1-4
CASSLEGRNEKLFF
TGTGCCAGCAGCCTGGAGGGCAGAAATGAAAAACTGTTTTTT
>TRBV25-1|NA|NA|TRBJ1-2
CASSEFGKHYGYTF
TGTGCCAGCAGTGAATTCGGGAAACACTATGGCTACACCTTC
>TRBV5-1|NA|TRBD1|TRBJ2-1
CASSLGDRGTSSYNEQFF
TGCGCCAGCAGCTTGGGGGACAGGGGGACTTCCTCCTACAATGAGCAGTTCTTC
>TRBV3-1/TRBV3-2|NA|NA|TRBJ1-6
CASSLGTNSPLHF
TGTGCCAGCAGCCTTGGGACAAACTCACCCCTCCACTTT
>TRBV28|NA|NA|TRBJ1-1
CASLSEENTEAFF
TGTGCCAGCCTATCGGAGGAGAACACTGAAGCTTTCTTT
>TRBV12-3/TRBV12-4|NA|NA|TRBJ2-5
CASRTTAMSQYF
TGTGCCAGCAGAACGACAGCCATGTCCCAGTACTTC
>TRBV19|once|NA|TRBJ2-7
CASKQKNREFYEQYF
TGTGCCAGTAAACAAAAGAACAGGGAGTTCTACGAGCAGTACTTC
>TRBV11-1|NA|NA|TRBJ1-1
CASSERQANTEAFF
TGTGCCAGCAGCGAACGACAGGCAAACACTGAAGCTTTCTTT
>TRBV18|few|TRBD1|TRBJ1-5
CASSPSGPGQGNQPQHF
TGTGCCAGCTCACCAAGCGGTCCCGGACAGGGCAATCAGCCCCAGCATTTT
>TRBV4-1|NA|TRBD1|TRBJ2-1
CASSRVDRATYNEQFF
TGCGCCAGCAGCCGGGTAGACAGGGCGACCTACAATGAGCAGTTCTTC
>TRBV28|NA|TRBD2|TRBJ2-1
CASSLLVLAGEDEQFF
TGTGCCAGCAGTTTATTAGTACTAGCGGGAGAGGATGAGCAGTTCTTC
>TRBV25-1|NA|NA|TRBJ1-6
CAANQGYNSPLHF
TGTGCCGCAAACCAGGGATATAATTCACCCCTCCACTTT
>TRBV6-4|many|NA|TRBJ1-2
CASSPGGAGSYGYTF
TGTGCCAGCAGCCCCGGCGGCGCTGGAAGTTATGGCTACACCTTC
>TRBV5-6|NA|TRBD1|TRBJ1-5
CASSLGQGGKAQHF
TGTGCCAGCAGCTTAGGACAGGGTGGTAAGGCCCAGCATTTT
>TRBV5-4|NA|TRBD1|TRBJ1-2
CASSSGDRVSYTF
TGTGCCAGCAGCTCCGGGGACAGGGTGAGCTACACCTTC
>TRBV2|NA|TRBD1|TRBJ1-6
CASIRQGRSPLHF
TGTGCCAGCATTCGACAGGGAAGGTCACCCCTCCACTTT
>TRBV5-1|NA|TRBD2|TRBJ2-5
CASSSGLAGGQETQYF
TGCGCCAGCAGCTCGGGACTAGCGGGGGGCCAAGAGACCCAGTACTTC
>TRBV7-9|NA|TRBD1|TRBJ2-4
CASSLGGQGIIQYF
TGTGCCAGCAGCTTAGGGGGACAGGGGATTATTCAGTACTTC
>TRBV7-9|NA|NA|TRBJ1-1
CASSTSLKEEAFF
TGTGCCAGCAGCACTAGCCTTAAAGAAGAAGCTTTCTTT
>TRBV7-2|NA|NA|TRBJ1-3
CASSSNSGGGGNTIYF
TGTGCCAGCAGCTCAAATTCCGGGGGAGGTGGAAACACCATATATTTT
>TRBV28|few|NA|TRBJ2-5
CASSPPTARVIGTQYF
TGTGCCAGCAGTCCCCCGACAGCTCGAGTAATAGGGACCCAGTACTTC
>TRBV20-1|NA|TRBD2|TRBJ2-7
CSASPSSGEYEQYF
TGCAGTGCTAGTCCCTCTAGCGGGGAGTACGAGCAGTACTTC
>TRBV19|NA|TRBD2|TRBJ2-2
CASSIGAGASGELFF
TGTGCCAGTAGTATCGGGGCGGGAGCGTCCGGGGAGCTGTTTTTT
>TRBV5-1|NA|TRBD1|TRBJ1-1
CASSLLQGANTEAFF
TGCGCCAGCAGCTTACTCCAGGGGGCTAACACTGAAGCTTTCTTT
>TRBV9|NA|NA|TRBJ2-3
CASSAQGTTDTQYF
TGTGCCAGCAGCGCGCAGGGGACCACAGATACGCAGTATTTT
>TRBV6-5|NA|TRBD1|TRBJ1-2
CASSYRDSLYGYTF
TGTGCCAGCAGTTACCGGGACAGCTTGTATGGCTACACCTTC
>TRBV5-5|NA|NA|TRBJ2-2
CASSAGQLNTGELFF
TGTGCCAGCAGCGCGGGACAGTTGAACACCGGGGAGCTGTTTTTT
>TRBV7-3|NA|NA|TRBJ2-1
CASSLKGGRGAAEQFF
TGTGCCAGCAGCTTAAAGGGAGGACGGGGGGCGGCAGAGCAGTTCTTC
>TRBV28|NA|TRBD1|TRBJ1-4
CASTSYGGTGDEKLFF
TGTGCCAGCACCTCATATGGGGGGACAGGGGATGAAAAACTGTTTTTT
>TRBV10-3|NA|NA|TRBJ1-2
CAITPEAVINYGYTF
TGTGCCATCACCCCGGAGGCGGTAATTAACTATGGCTACACCTTC